The 22 T cell receptor beta chains listed next were all sequenced from one sample in a study of T cell repertoires in aging, cancer and after chemotherapy. A mixed TRB-A/B primer pool amplified rearranged TRB by multiplex touch-down PCR. One entry per CDR3 protein, called by TCRdb with MiXCR from the multiplex PCR reads. The sample carries approximately 20,000 distinct CDR3 sequences, 30% to 45% recorded once. The template was genomic DNA from peripheral blood, not RNA. Sequencing was performed on blood. The source is a human donor with a solid tumor.

The genes are TRBV19 and TRBJ2-4; D is undetermined. The CDR3 spans 14 residues. Germline CDR1 reads LNHDA; CDR2 reads SQIVND (reference sequence). With 5 bases removed from V and 0 bases from J, the gap between germline ends came to 8 bases. Here the CDR3 DNA reads TGTGCCAGTAGTCGCAACCTAGCCAAAAACATTCAGTACTTC. It specifies CASSRNLAKNIQYF.

This clonotype was seen more than once but under ten times. The gene calls are TRBV18 and TRBJ2-3; D possibly uses TRBD1 or TRBD2 (6 bases each). Per germline, CDR1 KGHSH and CDR2 LQKENI. The CDR3 has 14 residues. The V end was cut by 3 bases, the J end by 4 bases, with 11 bases between. The CDR3 sequence: CASSPRRGADTQYF. The CDR3 DNA reads as TGTGCCAGCTCACCTAGAAGGGGGGCAGATACGCAGTATTTT.

This clonotype was found a few times. The chain recombines TRBV27 with TRBJ2-7, with D perhaps matching TRBD2 (6 bases). The CDR3 covers 15 residues. Trimming left V 6 bases short and J 5 bases short, with 20 bases between. Germline values: CDR1 MNHEY, CDR2 SMNVEV (reference sequence). CDR3 amino acids: CASRTRAGRIHEQYF. In DNA, the CDR3 is TGTGCCAGCAGGACGAGAGCAGGGAGGATCCACGAGCAGTACTTC.

V is TRBV6-2 or TRBV6-3 and J is TRBJ2-1, with D possibly being TRBD1 (6 bases). The CDR3 extends over 11 amino acids. The V end was cut by 5 bases, the J end by 10 bases, with 9 bases between. Germline V gene sequence: CDR1 MNHEY, CDR2 SVGEGT. The CDR3 loop is CASSKQGEQFF. The CDR3 coding sequence is TGTGCCAGCAGTAAACAGGGCGAGCAGTTCTTC.

This chain uses TRBV27 with TRBJ1-1; TRBD1 might be the D (5 bases). V dropped 0 bases and J dropped 1 base, with 12 bases sitting between them. Germline loops: CDR1 MNHEY, CDR2 SMNVEV (reference sequence). The CDR3 is 16 amino acids. The CDR3 region is CASSLSFRGRNTEAFF. Written as DNA, the CDR3 is TGTGCCAGCAGTTTATCCTTTAGGGGCAGGAACACTGAAGCTTTCTTT.

The chain uses TRBV10-1 and TRBJ2-5; 8 bases are shared with TRBD1. Germline CDR1 is WNHNN and CDR2 is SYGVQD (reference sequence). This CDR3 comprises 14 residues. The J segment lost 5 bases and the V segment lost 10 bases, leaving 12 bases of the junction unmatched. The DNA for the CDR3 is TGCGCCACCCTAGGGCCAGGGGGCGTGGAGACCCAGTACTTC. Its translation is CATLGPGGVETQYF.

This clonotype is termed medium-sized (0.01 to 0.1%). The chain links TRBV19 to TRBJ2-5; TRBD2 aligns across 7 bases. Per germline, CDR1 LNHDA and CDR2 SQIVND (reference sequence). This CDR3 is built from 15 residues. The ends lost 3 bases at V and 2 bases at J; junction bases unmatched: 6. The CDR3 coding sequence is TGTGCCAGTAGTATGGCTAGCGGAGGACAAGAGACCCAGTACTTC. Its translation is CASSMASGGQETQYF.

Comments on this clonotype: This may be a read error: a much more frequent sequence differs by one nucleotide. The V gene is TRBV19, the J gene TRBJ2-3; D ambiguous. The V gene's germline CDR1 is LNHDA and CDR2 SQIVND (reference sequence). V lost 0 bases and J lost 0, with 13 bases in between. CDR3 length: 17 residues. CDR3 bases: TGTGCCAGTAGTATAGATCGCCTATCGCGGAGCACAGATACGCAGTATTTT. It is translated as CASSIDRLSRSTDTQYF.

The chain is built from TRBV28 and TRBJ1-2; perhaps TRBD1 as D (5 bases). The CDR3 consists of 14 residues. Trimming took 1 base from V and 4 from J, leaving 10 bases between them. Looked up from germline, CDR1 is MDHEN and CDR2 is SYDVKM. In nucleotides, the CDR3 is TGTGCCAGCAGTTTATCGCAGGGAGGCTATGGCTACACCTTC. This translates into CASSLSQGGYGYTF.

Concerning this clonotype: The junction differs from germline at one of its ends, possibly a read error. The chain couples TRBV19 to TRBJ1-1, with 7 bases matching TRBD1. CDR1 is LNHDA, CDR2 SQIVND, per germline (reference sequence). CDR3 length: 14 amino acids. CDR3 in DNA: TGTGCCGGTAGTACCCAGGGGGAAGGCACTGAAGCTTTCTTT. Translating gives CAGSTQGEGTEAFF.

This chain uses TRBV6-1 with TRBJ2-1; 10 nucleotides align to TRBD2. Per germline, CDR1 MNHNS and CDR2 SASEGT. The CDR3 is 16 residues long. V shed 4 bases, J shed 1 base, and the junction held 4 bases outside the gene matches. CDR3 amino acids: CASSVGSGGSYNEQFF. CDR3 DNA: TGTGCCAGCAGTGTGGGTAGCGGGGGGTCCTACAATGAGCAGTTCTTC.

This chain joins TRBV5-4 and TRBJ2-3; the D gene could be TRBD1 or TRBD2 (7 bases each). Between the trimmed V and J ends, which lost 4 bases and 1 base, there was a span of 16 bases. Per the germline V gene, CDR1 is SGHNT and CDR2 is YYREEE (reference sequence). The CDR3 is 16 amino acids. CDR3 sequence (DNA): TGTGCCAGCAGCCCACGACAGGGAGGGGGCACAGATACGCAGTATTTT. Translated, it gives CASSPRQGGGTDTQYF.

The CDR3 nucleotides are TGTGCCAGCAGCAGGACGTTCAGTTCACCCCTCCACTTT. Protein product: CASSRTFSSPLHF. The chain has TRBV12-3 or TRBV12-4 and TRBJ1-6; D not certain. The CDR3 length is 13 residues. The V gene lost 6 bases and the J gene lost 9 bases, with 12 bases spanning the gap.

The J gene is TRBJ1-2, the V gene TRBV5-6, with TRBD1 matching 8 bases. This CDR3 region has 13 residues. Germline assignment: CDR1 SGHDT and CDR2 YYEEEE. The V segment lost 0 bases and the J segment 7 bases; nucleotides outside the gene matches: 2. CDR3 in amino acids: CASSLAGGFGYTF. DNA of the CDR3: TGTGCCAGCAGCTTGGCAGGGGGCTTTGGCTACACCTTC.

This sequence joins TRBV27 and TRBJ2-7; TRBD2 agrees at 9 bases. The J segment lost 4 bases and the V segment lost 3 bases, leaving 4 bases of the junction unmatched. The CDR3 is 14 residues long. From germline, CDR1 is MNHEY and CDR2 SMNVEV (reference sequence). The CDR3 loop is CASSFGGRVYEQYF. The CDR3 bases are TGTGCCAGCAGTTTTGGCGGGAGGGTATACGAGCAGTACTTC.

J is TRBJ1-1 and V is TRBV27; D may be TRBD1 (6 bases). This CDR3 is built from 16 residues. The V gene's germline CDR1 is MNHEY and CDR2 SMNVEV (reference sequence). The V gene lost 6 bases and the J gene lost 6 bases, with 23 bases spanning the gap. The CDR3: CASSQNTGYRTPEAFF. CDR3 in DNA: TGTGCCAGCAGCCAAAACACAGGGTACAGGACCCCTGAAGCTTTCTTT.

The chain uses TRBV13 and TRBJ2-7, with 15 bases matching TRBD2. After removal of 5 bases from V and 0 bases from J, the junction contained 11 bases not matched to a gene. CDR3 size: 19 residues. CDR1 and CDR2 from the germline V gene are PRHDT and FYEKMQ (reference sequence). CDR3 in amino acids: CASSREGTSGGPSSYEQYF. In DNA, the CDR3 is TGTGCCAGCAGCAGAGAAGGGACTAGCGGGGGGCCGAGCTCCTACGAGCAGTACTTC.

This chain uses TRBV30 with TRBJ1-1; D is ambiguous. This CDR3 region has 13 residues. Germline CDR1 GTSNPN, CDR2 SVGIG (reference sequence). V was trimmed by 2 bases and J by 2 bases, leaving 9 bases between them. The DNA of the CDR3 is TGTGCCTGGAGTAAGCACAGAAACACTGAAGCTTTCTTT. This gives the protein CAWSKHRNTEAFF.

By proportion, this clonotype is medium-sized. The J gene is TRBJ2-5, the V gene TRBV19, with TRBD1 matching 8 bases. Per germline, CDR1 LNHDA and CDR2 SQIVND (reference sequence). CDR3 size: 14 residues. V shed 6 bases, J shed 1 base, and the junction held 4 bases outside the gene matches. DNA for the CDR3: TGTGCCAGTAGCACAGACAGGGGCCAAGAGACCCAGTACTTC. Translation: CASSTDRGQETQYF.

This clonotype is judged medium-sized. The chain carries TRBV6-5 and TRBJ2-2; 8 bases are shared with TRBD2. The germline gives CDR1 MNHEY, CDR2 SVGAGI. The CDR3 is made up of 16 amino acids. Trimming took 10 bases from V and 1 from J; bases not matched to a gene: 11. CDR3 DNA: TGTGCCACAGGCTGGCTAGCGGGTGGGAACACCGGGGAGCTGTTTTTT. This codes for CATGWLAGGNTGELFF.

This rearrangement joins TRBV6-4 to TRBJ2-3; tentatively, D is TRBD2 (5 bases). The CDR3 is 15 residues long. The germline V gene has CDR1 MRHNA and CDR2 SNTAGT. Trimming stripped 3 bases from V and 0 bases from J, with 10 bases between. This chain's CDR3 is CASSEGSGSTDTQYF. The CDR3, as DNA: TGTGCCAGCAGTGAGGGAAGCGGTAGCACAGATACGCAGTATTTT.

Only a few counts were recorded for this clonotype. CDR3 region: CASSLTGDADTQYF. The CDR3 bases are TGTGCCAGCAGCTTGACCGGGGATGCAGATACGCAGTATTTT. This chain joins TRBV7-9 and TRBJ2-3; possibly TRBD2 for D (5 bases). This CDR3 has 14 residues. Germline CDR1 SEHNR, CDR2 FQNEAQ (reference sequence). V lost 3 bases, J lost 4 bases, and 11 bases lay in between.